Following are 32 T cell receptor beta chains from one sample sequenced in a study of CD8+CD57+ T cells in acquired aplastic anemia. TCR beta VDJ and CDR3 profiling used genomic DNA as template. TCRdb ran MiXCR on the reads and lists one entry per CDR3 protein. The top ten hold approximately 9.4% of the sample, which has some 200,000 distinct CDR3 sequences, just under 50% seen once. By flow cytometry, patients selected for sequencing had shown an expansion of CD8+CD57+ cells. The sequencing sample was made of sorted CD4+, CD8+, or CD8+CD57+ T cells (not recorded which) from PBMCs. These TCRs come from a human donor with aplastic anemia.

CDR3 DNA: TGCAGTGCTAGAGGCGGACTAGCGGCGTGCACAGATACGCAGTATTTT. Translation gives CSARGGLAACTDTQYF. This chain links TRBV20-1 with TRBJ2-3; 10 nucleotides line up with TRBD2. J gave up 1 base and V 1 base, and 5 bases lay outside the gene matches. From germline, CDR1 is DFQATT and CDR2 SNEGSKA (reference sequence). This CDR3 comprises 16 residues.

This clonotype was observed at least ten times. V usage is TRBV15 and J usage is TRBJ2-2; no firm D call. Germline CDR1 reads LNHNV; CDR2 reads YYDKDF (reference sequence). The CDR3 has 16 residues. Trimming stripped 5 bases from V and 5 bases from J, with 18 bases between. CDR3 in DNA: TGTGCCACCAGCCCCCGTGGCAGCTTGTATACCGGGGAGCTGTTTTTT. Translation gives CATSPRGSLYTGELFF.

A few counts support this clonotype. The chain uses TRBV5-6 and TRBJ2-4; 7 nucleotides match TRBD1. The CDR3 spans 16 residues. Looked up from germline, CDR1 is SGHDT and CDR2 is YYEEEE. V shed 4 bases, J shed 0 bases, and the junction held 7 bases outside the gene matches. The CDR3 nucleotides read TGTGCCAGCAGCCCCGGGACAGATCTAGCCAAAAACATTCAGTACTTC. Its translation: CASSPGTDLAKNIQYF. Using reference TRBV5-6 and TRBJ2-4 for the parts outside the CDR3, the full variable domain is DAGVTQSPTHLIKTRGQQVTLRCSPKSGHDTVSWYQQALGQGPQFIFQYYEEEERQRGNFPDRFSGHQFPNYSSELNVNALLLGDSALYLCASSPGTDLAKNIQYFGAGTRLSVL.

With regard to this clonotype: At one boundary the junction diverges from the germline segment, which might be a read error. The gene calls are TRBV20-1 and TRBJ2-7; either TRBD1 or TRBD2 may fit D (6 bases each). The CDR3 spans 12 residues. CDR1 and CDR2 (germline): DFQATT, SNEGSKA (reference sequence). The CDR3 DNA reads TGCGGTGCTAGGGGGGCAGGCCACGAGCAGTACTTC. Protein product: CGARGAGHEQYF.

The chain has TRBV2 and TRBJ1-1; TRBD1 might be the D (5 bases). The CDR3 contains 13 residues. CDR1 and CDR2 (germline): SNHLY, FYNNEI. Trimming removed 7 bases from V and 2 bases from J, with 11 bases in between. This chain's CDR3 is CASTQGQNTEAFF. CDR3 nucleotide sequence: TGTGCCAGCACCCAGGGCCAAAACACTGAAGCTTTCTTT.

This chain connects TRBV29-1 to TRBJ2-2; D is unclear. V lost 6 bases, J lost 7 bases, and 6 bases lay in between. This CDR3 is built from 10 residues. CDR1 is SQVTM, CDR2 ANQGSEA, per germline. Here the CDR3 reads CSVRIGELFF. For the CDR3, the DNA is TGCAGCGTACGTATCGGGGAGCTGTTTTTT.

At least ten counts were recorded for this clonotype. The chain joins TRBV6-6 to TRBJ1-2; maybe TRBD1 (5 bases). Per germline, CDR1 MNHNY and CDR2 SVGAGI (reference sequence). Trimming removed 0 bases from V and 3 bases from J, with 11 bases in between. The CDR3 sequence is 15 residues long. The DNA for the CDR3 is TGTGCCAGCAGTTACTCGGCGGGGCGAGACTATGGCTACACCTTC. Translating gives CASSYSAGRDYGYTF.

The chain links TRBV20-1 to TRBJ2-7, with TRBD1 matching over 10 bases. From germline, CDR1 is DFQATT and CDR2 SNEGSKA (reference sequence). This CDR3 has 13 amino acids. Unmatched junction bases numbered 8, after V lost 8 bases and J lost 4 bases. The CDR3 loop is CSYRDRGLYEQYF. CDR3 bases: TGCAGTTACAGAGACAGGGGGCTGTACGAGCAGTACTTC.

This clonotype appeared a few times. J is TRBJ2-1 and V is TRBV10-1; D is unresolved. CDR1 and CDR2 (germline): WNHNN, SYGVQD (reference sequence). With 0 bases removed from V and 2 bases from J, the gap between germline ends came to 2 bases. The CDR3 is 13 amino acids. DNA for the CDR3: TGCGCCAGCAGTGAGTCGGCCTACAATGAGCAGTTCTTC. Its protein product is CASSESAYNEQFF.

This clonotype has a handful of counts. The chain recombines TRBV2 with TRBJ2-3; D remains unclear. V was clipped by 4 bases and J by 1 base, with 9 bases between them. CDR1 is SNHLY and CDR2 is FYNNEI in the germline V gene. The CDR3 has 14 amino acids. The CDR3 DNA reads as TGTGCCAGCAGTGGGCCCCGTGGCACAGATACGCAGTATTTT. This gives the protein CASSGPRGTDTQYF. Full variable domain (rest looked up from reference TRBV2 and TRBJ2-3): EPEVTQTPSHQVTQMGQEVILRCVPISNHLYFYWYRQILGQKVEFLVSFYNNEISEKSEIFDDQFSVERPDGSNFTLKIRSTKLEDSAMYFCASSGPRGTDTQYFGPGTRLTVL.

The chain combines TRBV20-1 with TRBJ2-3; TRBD2 agrees at 7 bases. The CDR3 has 14 residues. V shed 6 bases and J 2 bases; nucleotides not matched to a gene: 8. From germline, CDR1 is DFQATT and CDR2 SNEGSKA (reference sequence). The CDR3 DNA sequence: TGCAGTGCCGTGACTAGCCCTCACACAGATACGCAGTATTTT. Amino acids: CSAVTSPHTDTQYF.

This chain links TRBV7-6 with TRBJ2-3; the match to TRBD2 covers 7 bases. V lost 7 bases to trimming and J lost 3 bases; unmatched junction nucleotides: 10. The CDR3 has 15 amino acids. Germline V gives CDR1 SGHVS, CDR2 FNYEAQ. CDR3 sequence: CASTLGGFLTDTQYF. DNA of the CDR3: TGTGCCAGCACCCTGGGAGGGTTTCTGACAGATACGCAGTATTTT.

Regarding this clonotype: Since a much larger clone is just one base distant, this may be a read error. The chain has TRBV5-1 and TRBJ1-1; weak D call: TRBD1 (6 bases). The CDR3 has 14 amino acids. Germline lookup yields CDR1 SGHRS and CDR2 YFSETQ. Trimming removed 7 bases at V and 0 bases at J, with 13 bases between. CDR3: CASRQVLMNTEAFF. The CDR3 nucleotides read TGCGCCAGCCGACAGGTACTAATGAACACTGAAGCTTTCTTT.

This clonotype occurred a few times. The chain links TRBV29-1 to TRBJ2-1, with 8 nucleotides matching TRBD1. Germline V CDR1 and CDR2: SQVTM, ANQGSEA. The CDR3 consists of 14 residues. Trimming took 7 bases from V and 8 from J; bases not matched to a gene: 13. The DNA of the CDR3 is TGCAGCGCTACCGATCAGGGACAGGCCTATGAGCAGTTCTTC. Amino acid sequence: CSATDQGQAYEQFF.

This clonotype was counted at least ten times. V is TRBV6-2 or TRBV6-3 and J is TRBJ2-3, with TRBD2 matching 12 bases. The CDR3 spans 17 residues. CDR1 and CDR2 (germline): MNHEY, SVGEGT. The ends lost 4 bases at V and 2 bases at J; junction bases unmatched: 7. The DNA of the CDR3 is TGTGCCAGCAGTTTCTATCTAGCGGGAGGGTCCACAGATACGCAGTATTTT. This codes for CASSFYLAGGSTDTQYF.

The CDR3 DNA reads TGTGCCAGTAGTATTTCCTCGGACAGGGACTATGGCTACACCTTC. Amino acids: CASSISSDRDYGYTF. This chain connects TRBV19 to TRBJ1-2, with TRBD1 matching 8 bases. V dropped 3 bases and J dropped 3; count of bases not matched to a gene: 6. Germline V lookup: CDR1 LNHDA, CDR2 SQIVND (reference sequence). There are 15 residues in the CDR3.

This clonotype was detected ten times or more. The V call is TRBV7-9, the J call TRBJ1-5; D perhaps matches TRBD1 (6 bases). This CDR3 comprises 14 residues. CDR1 and CDR2 (germline): SEHNR, FQNEAQ (reference sequence). V lost 5 bases to trimming and J lost 2 bases, with 10 bases between them. CDR3 nucleotide sequence: TGTGCCAGCAGCCGAGGGGGAGGCAATCAGCCCCAGCATTTT. Translating gives CASSRGGGNQPQHF.

Points on this clonotype: A read error may explain this, as a much larger clone is one base away. The chain recombines TRBV6-4 with TRBJ1-4; D is ambiguous. The CDR3 is 14 amino acids. The germline CDR1 and CDR2 sequences are MRHNA and SNTAGT. CDR3 bases: TGTGCCAGCAGTGAGCTCTATCCTAGTGAAAAACTGCTTTTT. This sequence encodes CASSELYPSEKLLF.

This clonotype was found many times. The chain joins TRBV12-3 or TRBV12-4 to TRBJ2-6, with TRBD2 matching over 11 bases. This CDR3 has 17 residues. Trimming cost V 8 bases and J 4 bases; bases outside gene matches: 10. CDR3 residues: CASSPWLAGGGANVLTF. The DNA for the CDR3 is TGTGCCAGCTCCCCGTGGCTAGCGGGAGGAGGGGCCAACGTCCTGACTTTC.

CDR3 amino acids: CASSFRAGADYEQYF. The CDR3 DNA sequence: TGTGCCAGCAGCTTCAGGGCGGGGGCGGACTACGAGCAGTACTTC. This chain uses TRBV7-2 with TRBJ2-7, with D perhaps matching TRBD2 (7 bases). This CDR3 has 15 amino acids. Germline V lookup: CDR1 SGHTA, CDR2 FQGNSA. V was trimmed by 3 bases and J by 3 bases, leaving 15 bases between them.

V usage is TRBV20-1 and J usage is TRBJ2-7; 10 nucleotides match TRBD2. The CDR3 covers 18 residues. CDR1 and CDR2 (germline): DFQATT, SNEGSKA (reference sequence). J lost 2 bases, V lost 0 bases, and 13 bases had no gene match. The CDR3 DNA is TGCAGTGCTAGAGATGATACTAGCGGGGAGGGGAATCCCTACGAGCAGTACTTC. Encoded protein: CSARDDTSGEGNPYEQYF.

The genes are TRBV11-2 and TRBJ1-5, with D tentatively TRBD1 (5 bases). V lost 5 bases and J 7 bases, leaving 15 bases between the germline ends. Germline CDR1 SGHAT, CDR2 FQNNGV. The CDR3 is 14 amino acids. The DNA for the CDR3 is TGTGCCAGCAGCCTCCGGGAGGGGACCCAGCCCCAGCATTTT. Amino acids: CASSLREGTQPQHF.

This clonotype has a count of ten or more. The gene calls are TRBV5-1 and TRBJ2-1, with TRBD1 matching over 7 bases. V shed 2 bases, J shed 2 bases, and the junction held 4 bases outside the gene matches. The CDR3 is 15 residues long. Looked up from germline, CDR1 is SGHRS and CDR2 is YFSETQ. The CDR3 loop reads CASSLGQDPYNEQFF. DNA for the CDR3: TGCGCCAGCAGCTTAGGACAGGATCCCTACAATGAGCAGTTCTTC.

The chain links TRBV5-5 to TRBJ1-2, with 8 bases lining up with TRBD1. CDR3 length: 14 amino acids. V shed 0 bases and J 4 bases; nucleotides not matched to a gene: 2. Germline values: CDR1 SGHKS, CDR2 YYEKEE (reference sequence). Here the CDR3 DNA reads TGTGCCAGCAGCTTGGACAGGGGGTTCTATGGCTACACCTTC. It translates to CASSLDRGFYGYTF.

For this clonotype: Possible read error: a much larger clone is one base away. The CDR3 spells CASSLVGTSGSSCEQYF. DNA of the CDR3: TGTGCCAGCAGCTTAGTTGGGACTAGCGGGTCCTCCTGCGAGCAGTACTTC. The chain uses TRBV12-3 or TRBV12-4 and TRBJ2-7; 12 bases align to TRBD2. This CDR3 contains 17 residues.

The rearrangement joins TRBV10-3 to TRBJ2-2; either TRBD1 or TRBD2 may fit D (5 bases each). Germline lookup yields CDR1 ENHRY and CDR2 SYGVKD. The CDR3 has 15 amino acids. The V and J ends lost 6 bases and 4 bases respectively, with 15 bases between them. The CDR3 loop reads CAIREQGGGTGELFF. CDR3 coding DNA: TGTGCCATCAGGGAGCAGGGCGGAGGCACCGGGGAGCTGTTTTTT.

This clonotype was found many times. This chain joins TRBV12-3 or TRBV12-4 and TRBJ1-1; D unclear. The germline V and J ends were trimmed by 7 bases and 4 bases, with 7 bases remaining between them. The CDR3 extends over 11 amino acids. The CDR3 sequence: CASTLFTEAFF. CDR3 DNA sequence: TGTGCCAGCACCCTCTTCACTGAAGCTTTCTTT.

The chain uses TRBV7-2 and TRBJ2-7; D remains ambiguous. The CDR3 has 12 amino acids. Germline CDR1 SGHTA, CDR2 FQGNSA. V shed 1 base and J shed 7 bases, with 8 bases lying between them. The CDR3 sequence is CASSLDAAEQYF. The CDR3 coding sequence is TGTGCCAGCAGCTTAGATGCAGCGGAGCAGTACTTC.

This chain uses TRBV12-3 or TRBV12-4 with TRBJ2-5; the D call may be TRBD1 or TRBD2 (6 bases each). Between the trimmed V and J ends, which lost 6 bases and 3 bases, there was a span of 11 bases. CDR3 length equals 13 residues. The CDR3 DNA reads as TGTGCCAGCAGCTTCGGGGGCGAAGAGACCCAGTACTTC. Translated: CASSFGGEETQYF.

J is TRBJ1-1 and V is TRBV19; maybe TRBD1 (6 bases). V was clipped by 6 bases and J by 3 bases, with 14 bases between them. CDR3 length: 14 residues. CDR1 and CDR2 (germline): LNHDA, SQIVND (reference sequence). The CDR3 sequence: CASRGSGTHTEAFF. The CDR3 nucleotides read TGTGCCAGTAGGGGATCCGGGACACACACTGAAGCTTTCTTT. The full variable domain, completed using reference TRBV19 and TRBJ1-1, is DGGITQSPKYLFRKEGQNVTLSCEQNLNHDAMYWYRQDPGQGLRLIYYSQIVNDFQKGDIAEGYSVSREKKESFPLTVTSAQKNPTAFYLCASRGSGTHTEAFFGQGTRLTVV.

This chain connects TRBV20-1 to TRBJ1-2; D perhaps matches TRBD1 (5 bases). Germline V gene lookup returns CDR1 DFQATT and CDR2 SNEGSKA (reference sequence). Trimming shortened V by 4 bases and J by 6 bases, and 15 bases separated the two germline ends. This CDR3 is 13 amino acids long. The CDR3: CSAIKSGTDGYTF. The CDR3 DNA reads TGCAGTGCTATTAAGTCCGGGACGGATGGCTACACCTTC.

The V gene is TRBV20-1, the J gene TRBJ2-1; 14 bases are a match to TRBD2. CDR3 length: 18 residues. Germline V lookup: CDR1 DFQATT, CDR2 SNEGSKA (reference sequence). V was pared by 6 bases and J by 1 base, with 11 bases of the junction left unmatched. CDR3 in DNA: TGCAGTGCCAGACCGGGACTAGCGGGGGCCGTATCCTACAATGAGCAGTTCTTC. Its protein is CSARPGLAGAVSYNEQFF.